This paragraph reports one T cell receptor beta chain. No antigen is known for it. This specimen comes from a study of monozygotic twins with inflammatory bowel disease. Two nested PCRs, of 16 and 9 cycles, processed TCRalpha and TCRbeta cDNA. TCRdb reprocessed the 5' RACE reads and reports one entry per CDR3 protein, with no DNA. The listing records hundreds of thousands of distinct CDR3 sequences. This CDR3 is built from 13 residues. Each donor had 2.5 ml of blood drawn. Study-wide points: Findings did not support one strong IBD-associated signal or clonotype. Clonotype sharing was lower in IBD patients than healthy twins, most markedly with disease activity.

This chain connects TRBV12-3 or TRBV12-4 to TRBJ1-2; no DNA is available, so the TRBD1 call from TCRdb remains unchecked. The clonotype comes from a human donor with ulcerative colitis or Crohn's disease, or a healthy co-twin of an affected twin (not recorded which). Sequenced: blood. The CDR3 region is CASSLAPRGGYTF.